This entry describes one T cell receptor (beta chain). Its cognate antigen is unknown. Genomic DNA templated the TCR beta VDJ and CDR3 profiling. TCRdb reprocessed the reads via MiXCR and lists one record per CDR3 protein. Altogether about 180,000 distinct CDR3 sequences are present, approximately 45% being singletons, with the ten largest covering under 3%. These data come from a study of CD8+CD57+ T cells in acquired aplastic anemia. Looking at the study overall: Yields of DNA that came from sorted CD4+ and CD8+ cells averaged approximately 3.5 ug. Roughly 10.8 million reads were obtained on average for healthy donor CD4+ cells.

V lost 0 bases and J lost 5; bases outside the gene matches: 3. CDR1 and CDR2 from the germline V gene are SGHRS and YFSETQ. This CDR3 contains 15 residues. Whole-study results and caveats: The study identified 25 to 30 CD8+ CDR3 sequences shared by patients and controls.

This clonotype was sampled from a human donor in good health. The sequencing sample was made of sorted CD4+, CD8+, or CD8+CD57+ T cells (not recorded which) from PBMCs. This chain links TRBV5-1 with TRBJ2-3; 10 nucleotides match TRBD1. In DNA form, the CDR3 reads TGCGCCAGCAGCTTGGCAGGGACAGGGGTAGATACGCAGTATTTT. This codes for CASSLAGTGVDTQYF.